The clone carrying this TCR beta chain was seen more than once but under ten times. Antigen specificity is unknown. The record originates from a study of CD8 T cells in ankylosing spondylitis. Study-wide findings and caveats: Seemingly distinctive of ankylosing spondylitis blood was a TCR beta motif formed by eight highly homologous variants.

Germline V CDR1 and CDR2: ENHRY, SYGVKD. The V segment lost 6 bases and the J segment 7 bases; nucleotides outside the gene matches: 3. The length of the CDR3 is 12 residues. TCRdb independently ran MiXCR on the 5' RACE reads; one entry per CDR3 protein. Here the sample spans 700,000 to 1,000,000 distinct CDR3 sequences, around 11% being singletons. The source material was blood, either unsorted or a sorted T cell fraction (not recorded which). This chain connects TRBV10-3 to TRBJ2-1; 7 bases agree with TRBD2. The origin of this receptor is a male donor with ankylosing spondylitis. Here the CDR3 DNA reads TGTGCCATCAGCCTACTAGCGAATGAGCAGTTCTTC. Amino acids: CAISLLANEQFF.